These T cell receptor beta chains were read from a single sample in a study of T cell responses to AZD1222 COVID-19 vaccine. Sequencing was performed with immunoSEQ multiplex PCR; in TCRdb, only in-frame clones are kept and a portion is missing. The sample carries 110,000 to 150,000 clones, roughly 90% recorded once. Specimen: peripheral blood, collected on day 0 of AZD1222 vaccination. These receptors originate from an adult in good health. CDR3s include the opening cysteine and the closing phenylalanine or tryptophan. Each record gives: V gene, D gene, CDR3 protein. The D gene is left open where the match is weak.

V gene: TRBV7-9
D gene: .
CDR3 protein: CASSPTGTPRGGELFF

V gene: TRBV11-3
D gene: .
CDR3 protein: CASSSQGRGAYNEQFF

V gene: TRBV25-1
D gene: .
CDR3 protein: CASILKERGLAKNIQYF

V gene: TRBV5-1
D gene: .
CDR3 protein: CASSLVWGSGTGELFF

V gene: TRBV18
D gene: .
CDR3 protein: CASSPPLANYGYTF

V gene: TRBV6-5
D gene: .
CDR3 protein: CASSYSEGREQYF

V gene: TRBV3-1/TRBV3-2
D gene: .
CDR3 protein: CASSQVAAPADTQYF

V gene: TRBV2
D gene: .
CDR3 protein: CASSRDSRNYGYTF

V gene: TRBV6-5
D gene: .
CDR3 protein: CASSYSRASNYGYTF

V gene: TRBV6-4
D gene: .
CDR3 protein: CASSDTAGYNEQFF

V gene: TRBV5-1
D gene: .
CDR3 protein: CASSPTERYTQYF

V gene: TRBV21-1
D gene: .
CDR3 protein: CASSKAVPTSGNLSYNEQFF

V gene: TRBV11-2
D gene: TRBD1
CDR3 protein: CASSLGQGTWGYTF

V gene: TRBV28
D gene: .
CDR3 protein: CASSWGTALEGYGYTF

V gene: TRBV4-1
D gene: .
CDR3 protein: CASSQGRGKDTEAFF

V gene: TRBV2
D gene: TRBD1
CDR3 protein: CASSGQGGSEQYF

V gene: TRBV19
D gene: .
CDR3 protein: CASSRPPKGVDWSPLHF

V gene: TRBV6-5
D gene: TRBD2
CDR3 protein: CASRPKGSGRPEQYF

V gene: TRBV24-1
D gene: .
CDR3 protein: CATSDSEGVGVETQYF

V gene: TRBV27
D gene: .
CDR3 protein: CASSLGILNGELFF

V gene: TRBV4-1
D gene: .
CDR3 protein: CASSQVVMTSGNTIYF

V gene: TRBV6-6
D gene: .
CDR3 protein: CASSAPSGREAFF

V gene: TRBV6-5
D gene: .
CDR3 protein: CASSSTNNQPQHF

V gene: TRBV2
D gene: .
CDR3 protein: CASSAVMGTEAFF

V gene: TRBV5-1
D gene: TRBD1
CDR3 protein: CASTFLAGTALGTEAFF

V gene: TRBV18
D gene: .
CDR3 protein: CASSPWPRDGRQETQYF

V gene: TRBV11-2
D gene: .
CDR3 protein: CASSSSFGYTF

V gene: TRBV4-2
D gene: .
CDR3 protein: CASSQDYGPMGGYTF

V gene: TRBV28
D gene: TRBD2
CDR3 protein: CASSPTYGRAGDTQYF

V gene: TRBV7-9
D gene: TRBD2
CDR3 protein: CASSWTSSYEQYF

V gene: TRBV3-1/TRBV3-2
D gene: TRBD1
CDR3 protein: CASSHLLPRQGAGYGYTF

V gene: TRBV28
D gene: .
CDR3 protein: CASSLSTRGKLFF